Described below is a single TCR beta chain sequence and its context. The antigen remains unidentified. The data stem from a study of cytomegalovirus exposure and HLA in healthy donors. Overall study results and limits: Among TCR beta chains, those listed as cytomegalovirus-associated numbered some 170. CMV antigen specificity of three CMV-associated chains was confirmed in vitro.

Sequencing used immunoSEQ multiplex PCR; TCRdb keeps in-frame clones, though not all of them. The table shows over 200,000 clones, with over 80% occurring only once. This CDR3 spans 16 amino acids. CDR1 SGHVS and CDR2 FNYEAQ come from the germline V gene. V dropped 5 bases and J dropped 4; count of bases not matched to a gene: 10. It was the roughly 120-subject validation cohort, separate from the approximately 670-subject first cohort, to which the donors belonged. The V call is TRBV7-6, the J call TRBJ1-4; 7 bases are a match to TRBD1. The source is a young woman in good health and CMV-seronegative. The sample taken for sequencing was PBMCs. The DNA of the CDR3 is TGTGCCAGCAGCCGCAGCGGGACAGCCTTTAATGAAAAACTGTTTTTT. It specifies CASSRSGTAFNEKLFF.